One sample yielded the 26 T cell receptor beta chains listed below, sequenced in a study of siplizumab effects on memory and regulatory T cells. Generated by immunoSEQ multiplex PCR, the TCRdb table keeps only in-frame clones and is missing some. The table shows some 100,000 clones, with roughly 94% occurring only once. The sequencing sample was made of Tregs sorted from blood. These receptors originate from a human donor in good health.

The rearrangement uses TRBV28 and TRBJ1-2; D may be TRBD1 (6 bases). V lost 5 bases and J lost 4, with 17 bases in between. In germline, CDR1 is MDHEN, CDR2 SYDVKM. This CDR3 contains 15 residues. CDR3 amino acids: CASSTLDRTPYGYTF. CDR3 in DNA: TGTGCCAGCAGTACCCTCGACAGGACCCCCTATGGCTACACCTTC.

The CDR3 loop is CASSFSKATFEQYF. In DNA form, the CDR3 reads TGCGCCAGCAGCTTTAGCAAGGCCACTTTCGAGCAGTACTTC. This chain joins TRBV5-1 and TRBJ2-7; no clear D. V lost 2 bases and J lost 6, with 15 bases in between. This CDR3 has 14 amino acids. From germline, CDR1 is SGHRS and CDR2 YFSETQ.

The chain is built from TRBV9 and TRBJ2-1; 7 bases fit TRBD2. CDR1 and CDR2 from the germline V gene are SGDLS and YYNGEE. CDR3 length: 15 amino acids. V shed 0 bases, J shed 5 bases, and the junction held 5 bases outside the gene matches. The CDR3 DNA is TGTGCCAGCAGCGTAGGAGCGGGAAGGAACAATGAGCAGTTCTTC. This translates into CASSVGAGRNNEQFF.

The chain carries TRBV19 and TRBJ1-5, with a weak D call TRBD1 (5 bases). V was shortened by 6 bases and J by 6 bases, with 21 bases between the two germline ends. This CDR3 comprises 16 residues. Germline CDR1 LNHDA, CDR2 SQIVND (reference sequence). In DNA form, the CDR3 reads TGTGCCAGTAGAAACGACCAGGGCGTTGGAGTTCAGCCCCAGCATTTT. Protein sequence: CASRNDQGVGVQPQHF.

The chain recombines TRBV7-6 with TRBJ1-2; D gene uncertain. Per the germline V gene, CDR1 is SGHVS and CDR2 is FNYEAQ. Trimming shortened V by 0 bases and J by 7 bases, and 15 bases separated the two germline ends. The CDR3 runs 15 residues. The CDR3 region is CASSLAPTFPSGYTF. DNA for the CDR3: TGTGCCAGCAGCTTAGCCCCGACATTCCCCTCTGGCTACACCTTC.

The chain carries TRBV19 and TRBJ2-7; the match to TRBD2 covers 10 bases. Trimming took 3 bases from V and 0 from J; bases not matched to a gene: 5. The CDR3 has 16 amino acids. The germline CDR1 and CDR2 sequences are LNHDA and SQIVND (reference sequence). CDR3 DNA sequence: TGTGCCAGTAGTATTGTTTGGACTAGCGGCTCCTACGAGCAGTACTTC. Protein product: CASSIVWTSGSYEQYF.

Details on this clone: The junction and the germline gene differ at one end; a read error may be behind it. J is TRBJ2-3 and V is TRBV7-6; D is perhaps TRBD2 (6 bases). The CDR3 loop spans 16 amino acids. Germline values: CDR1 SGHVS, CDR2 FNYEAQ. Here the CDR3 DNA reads TGTGCCAGCAGCCTAGCGCTGGGGACTAGCACAGATACGCAGTATTTT. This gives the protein CASSLALGTSTDTQYF.

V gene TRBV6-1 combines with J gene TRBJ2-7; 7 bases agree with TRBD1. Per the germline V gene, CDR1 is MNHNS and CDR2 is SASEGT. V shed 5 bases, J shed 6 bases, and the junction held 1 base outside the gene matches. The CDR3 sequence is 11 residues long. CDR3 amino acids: CASSYRGEQYF. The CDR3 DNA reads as TGTGCCAGCAGTTACAGGGGCGAGCAGTACTTC.

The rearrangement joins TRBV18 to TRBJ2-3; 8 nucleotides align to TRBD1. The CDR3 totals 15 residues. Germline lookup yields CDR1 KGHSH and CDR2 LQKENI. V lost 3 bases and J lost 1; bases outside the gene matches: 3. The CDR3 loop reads CASSPQGQGTDTQYF. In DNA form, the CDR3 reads TGTGCCAGCTCACCCCAGGGACAGGGCACAGATACGCAGTATTTT.

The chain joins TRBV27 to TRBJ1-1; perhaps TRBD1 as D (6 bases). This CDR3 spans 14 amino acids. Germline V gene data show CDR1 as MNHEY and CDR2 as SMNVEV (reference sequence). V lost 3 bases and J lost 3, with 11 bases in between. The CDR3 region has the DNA TGTGCCAGCAGTTTCAGGGGTTACGACACTGAAGCTTTCTTT. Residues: CASSFRGYDTEAFF.

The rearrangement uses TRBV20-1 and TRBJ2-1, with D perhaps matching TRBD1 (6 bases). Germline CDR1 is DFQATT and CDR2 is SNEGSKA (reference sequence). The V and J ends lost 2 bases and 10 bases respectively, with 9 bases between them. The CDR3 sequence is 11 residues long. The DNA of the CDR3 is TGCAGTGCTAGACGGGACATAGAGCAGTTCTTC. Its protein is CSARRDIEQFF.

The CDR3 is CASSLEGTNTEAFF. DNA of the CDR3: TGTGCCAGCAGCTTAGAGGGGACGAACACTGAAGCTTTCTTT. V gene TRBV7-3 combines with J gene TRBJ1-1; the D gene is possibly TRBD1 (5 bases). The V gene's germline CDR1 is SGHTA and CDR2 FQGTGA. V was clipped by 2 bases and J by 1 base, with 8 bases between them. The CDR3 is 14 residues long.

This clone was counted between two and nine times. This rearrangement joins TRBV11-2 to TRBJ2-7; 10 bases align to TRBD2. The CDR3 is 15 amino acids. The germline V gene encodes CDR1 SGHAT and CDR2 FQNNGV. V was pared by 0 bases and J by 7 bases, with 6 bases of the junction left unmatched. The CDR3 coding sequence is TGTGCCAGCAGCTTAGAGTCTAGCGGGAGATTAGAGCAGTACTTC. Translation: CASSLESSGRLEQYF.

The CDR3 here is CASSPTPGTYEQYF. CDR3 DNA: TGTGCCAGCAGCCCAACTCCGGGGACCTACGAGCAGTACTTC. V usage is TRBV5-6 and J usage is TRBJ2-7; TRBD2 is a possible D gene (5 bases). The CDR3 has 14 amino acids. Germline V gene data show CDR1 as SGHDT and CDR2 as YYEEEE. The V end was cut by 4 bases, the J end by 2 bases, with 13 bases between.

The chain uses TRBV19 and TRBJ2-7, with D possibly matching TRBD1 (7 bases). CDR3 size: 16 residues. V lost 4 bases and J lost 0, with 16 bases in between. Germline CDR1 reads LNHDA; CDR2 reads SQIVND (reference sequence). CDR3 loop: CASSKRAGGNSYEQYF. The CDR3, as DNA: TGTGCCAGTAGTAAAAGGGCAGGGGGGAACTCCTACGAGCAGTACTTC.

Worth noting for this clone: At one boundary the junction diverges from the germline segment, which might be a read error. The CDR3 sequence: CASTLGQPGGETQYF. CDR3 nucleotides: TGCGCCAGCACCTTGGGGCAGCCAGGCGGGGAGACCCAGTACTTC. This rearrangement joins TRBV5-1 to TRBJ2-5; either TRBD1 or TRBD2 may fit D (5 bases each). Germline V gene data show CDR1 as SGHRS and CDR2 as YFSETQ. The CDR3 runs 15 residues.

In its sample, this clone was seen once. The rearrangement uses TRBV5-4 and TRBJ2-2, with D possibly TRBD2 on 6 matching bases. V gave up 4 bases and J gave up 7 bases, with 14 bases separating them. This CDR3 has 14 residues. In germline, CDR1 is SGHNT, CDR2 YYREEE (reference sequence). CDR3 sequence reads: CASSQGRTYGELFF. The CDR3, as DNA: TGTGCCAGCAGCCAAGGGAGGACGTACGGGGAGCTGTTTTTT.

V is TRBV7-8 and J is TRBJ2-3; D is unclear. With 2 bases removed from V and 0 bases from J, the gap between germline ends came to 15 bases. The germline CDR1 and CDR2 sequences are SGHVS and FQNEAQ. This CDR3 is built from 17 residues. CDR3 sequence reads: CASSLRNSIFSTDTQYF. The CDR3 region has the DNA TGTGCCAGCAGCTTAAGGAACAGCATATTTAGCACAGATACGCAGTATTTT.

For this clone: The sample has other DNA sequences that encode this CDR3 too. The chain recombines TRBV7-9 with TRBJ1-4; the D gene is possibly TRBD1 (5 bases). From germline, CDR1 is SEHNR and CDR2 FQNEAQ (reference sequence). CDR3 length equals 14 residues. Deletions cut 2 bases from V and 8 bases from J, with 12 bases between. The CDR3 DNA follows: TGTGCCAGCAGCTTATGGGGAGGGGACGAAAAACTGTTTTTT. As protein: CASSLWGGDEKLFF.

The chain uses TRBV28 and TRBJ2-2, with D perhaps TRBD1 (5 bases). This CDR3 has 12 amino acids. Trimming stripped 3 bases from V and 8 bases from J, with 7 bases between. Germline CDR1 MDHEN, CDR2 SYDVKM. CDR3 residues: CASSLRTGELFF. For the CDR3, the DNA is TGTGCCAGCAGTTTGCGGACAGGGGAGCTGTTTTTT.

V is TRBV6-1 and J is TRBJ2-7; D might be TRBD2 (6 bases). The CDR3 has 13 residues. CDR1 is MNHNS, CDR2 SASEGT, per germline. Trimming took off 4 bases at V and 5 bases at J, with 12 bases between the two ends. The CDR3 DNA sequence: TGTGCCAGCAGTGTGGACGGGGGAGACGAGCAGTACTTC. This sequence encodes CASSVDGGDEQYF.

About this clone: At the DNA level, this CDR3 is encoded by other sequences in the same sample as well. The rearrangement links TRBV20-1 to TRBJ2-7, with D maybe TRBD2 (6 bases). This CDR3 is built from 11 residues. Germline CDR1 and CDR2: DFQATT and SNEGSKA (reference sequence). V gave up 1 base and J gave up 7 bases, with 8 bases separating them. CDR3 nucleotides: TGCAGTGCTAGAGGGGGGAGGGAGCAGTACTTC. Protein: CSARGGREQYF.

CDR3 DNA sequence: TGCGCCAGCAGCCCCCTAGTCTCTGGGGCCAACGTCCTGACTTTC. Translation: CASSPLVSGANVLTF. The chain recombines TRBV5-1 with TRBJ2-6; D not resolved. The CDR3 is made up of 15 amino acids. CDR1 SGHRS and CDR2 YFSETQ come from the germline V gene. V was trimmed by 4 bases and J by 0 bases, leaving 8 bases between them.

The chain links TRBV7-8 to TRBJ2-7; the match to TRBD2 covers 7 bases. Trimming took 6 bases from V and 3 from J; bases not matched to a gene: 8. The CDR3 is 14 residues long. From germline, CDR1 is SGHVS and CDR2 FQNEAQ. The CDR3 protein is CASSLRGELYEQYF. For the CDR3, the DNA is TGTGCCAGCAGTCTTCGGGGGGAGCTCTACGAGCAGTACTTC.

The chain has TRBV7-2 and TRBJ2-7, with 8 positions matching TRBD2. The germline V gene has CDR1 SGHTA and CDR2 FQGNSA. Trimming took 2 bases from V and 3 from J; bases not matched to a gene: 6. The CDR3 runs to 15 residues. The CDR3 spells CASSLRFSGVYEQYF. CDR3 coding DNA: TGTGCCAGCAGCTTAAGATTTAGCGGGGTCTACGAGCAGTACTTC.

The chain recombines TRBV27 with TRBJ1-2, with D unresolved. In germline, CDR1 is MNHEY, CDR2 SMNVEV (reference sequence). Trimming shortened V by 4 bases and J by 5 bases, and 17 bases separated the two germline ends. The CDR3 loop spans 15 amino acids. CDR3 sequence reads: CASSSQIDPRYGYTF. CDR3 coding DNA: TGTGCCAGCAGTTCTCAAATCGATCCAAGATATGGCTACACCTTC.